This TCR beta chain was sequenced during a study of T cells in Graves' hyperthyroidism and ophthalmopathy. CDR3 length: 14 amino acids. V was cut by 5 bases and J by 3 bases, with 14 bases left in between. Germline assignment: CDR1 SGHTA and CDR2 FQGNSA. From RNA transcripts, TCR beta CDR3 regions were amplified. The HTBI set primed first-round TCR CDR3 RT-PCR. TCRdb re-derived calls from the multiplex PCR reads in MiXCR, one entry per CDR3 protein. The table records about 270,000 distinct CDR3 sequences, over 20% of them present only once. This rearrangement joins TRBV7-2 to TRBJ2-7, with D uncertain. The sequenced sample consisted of blood. This TCR was sampled from a man younger than 40 with Graves' ophthalmopathy. CDR3 amino acids: CASSLSSKIYEQYF. CDR3 in DNA: TGTGCCAGCAGCCTAAGCTCAAAAATCTACGAGCAGTACTTC.